Listed here are 19 T cell receptor beta chains from one sample, sequenced in a study of CD8+ T cells in alopecia areata. CD4, CD8alpha, NKG2D, NKG2ACE and other markers were used to sort pooled cutaneous lymph node cells. Extracted from the samples, RNA was reverse transcribed into cDNA to serve as the sequencing template. The table came from immunoSEQ multiplex PCR; TCRdb's copy has only in-frame clones and leaves some out. The profile covers 270,000 or so clones, none occurring a single time. The sequencing sample was made of CD4+ T cells sorted from a lymph node. The receptor source for this set is a C3H/HeJ mouse with alopecia areata. The mouse line has the MHC haplotype H2-k.

Concerning this clone itself: Gene names refer to mouse genes. Coverage ceases 4 residues before the CDR3 finishes, and the germline J gene fills in the end. V usage is TRBV1 and J usage is TRBJ2-2; D is perhaps TRBD2 (5 bases). From germline, CDR1 is NSQYPW and CDR2 LRSPGD (reference sequence). This CDR3 has 15 amino acids. V lost 0 bases, J lost 4 bases, and 9 bases lay in between. The sequenced part of the CDR3 DNA is TGCACCTGCAGTGCAGATCTTGGGGTCACCGGG. Protein sequence: CTCSADLGVTG. Given in full, the CDR3 is CTCSADLGVTGQLYF.

This clone turned up a few times. Gene names and germline refer to mouse. The CDR3 end falls 4 residues outside the read, so it is completed with the germline J gene. The chain recombines TRBV19 with TRBJ2-7; 8 bases map to TRBD1. V was clipped by 5 bases and J by 3 bases; unmatched bases: 7. The CDR3 loop spans 14 amino acids. Germline V gene sequence: CDR1 FNHDT, CDR2 SITEND (reference sequence). The sequenced CDR3 bases are TGTGCCAGCAGCAGGGACAGGCCTCACTAT. It translates to CASSRDRPHY. The CDR3 as a whole reads CASSRDRPHYEQYF.

As for this clone: Any gene name here is a mouse gene name. Coverage ceases 4 residues before the CDR3 finishes, and the germline J gene fills in the end. The sample contains more than one DNA sequence encoding this CDR3. This sequence joins TRBV19 and TRBJ2-5; 7 positions match TRBD1. The CDR3 has 13 residues. CDR1 FNHDT and CDR2 SITEND come from the germline V gene (reference sequence). The DNA read from the CDR3 is TGTGCCAGCAGTCGACAGGGAAAAGAC. This sequence encodes CASSRQGKD. The entire CDR3 protein is CASSRQGKDTQYF.

On this clone: Gene names denote mouse genes. The missing CDR3 end, 4 residues past where the read stops, is filled in from the germline J gene. The sample has other DNA sequences that encode this CDR3 too. V gene TRBV12-1 combines with J gene TRBJ1-2; TRBD1 might be the D (5 bases). This CDR3 comprises 14 residues. V was cut by 1 base and J by 0 bases, with 8 bases left in between. Germline V CDR1 and CDR2: SGHSN, HYEKVE. CDR3 region: CASSLSTANSDYTF. CDR3 DNA, as far as it was read: TGTGCCAGCTCTCTTTCGACAGCAAACTCC.

Many counts were recorded for this clone. Gene names and germline match the mouse. Read sequence stops 4 residues before the CDR3 end, and the germline J gene provides the missing end. J is TRBJ2-7 and V is TRBV17; 11 positions match TRBD1. Germline V gene lookup returns CDR1 MNHDT and CDR2 YYDKIL. This CDR3 is built from 14 residues. CDR3 residues: CASSTRDRGDEQYF. Partial CDR3 DNA: TGTGCTAGCAGTACCCGGGACAGGGGGGAT. Variable domain in full (rest from reference TRBV17 and TRBJ2-7): DTTVKQNPRYKLARVGKPVNLICSQTMNHDTMYWYQKKPNQAPKLLLFYYDKILNREADTFEKFQSSRPNNSFCSLYIGSAGLEYSAMYLCASSTRDRGDEQYFGPGTRLTVL.

A note on this clone: All gene names here are mouse names. Incomplete CDR3 DNA: TGTGCCAGCAGTGATGGTGTTGGGGGGGCTTGGGCT. Its translation is CASSDGVGGAWA. Given in full, the CDR3 is CASSDGVGGAWAEQFF. The chain employs TRBV13-3 and TRBJ2-1; 9 nucleotides match TRBD2. The read comes to an end 4 residues before the CDR3 does, leaving the germline J gene to fill in the end. The germline V gene has CDR1 NNHDY and CDR2 SYVADS. This CDR3 is built from 16 residues.

Concerning this clone: Germline and genes here are mouse. The observed sequence ends 4 residues before the CDR3 terminus, with the missing tail filled in from the germline J gene. This chain links TRBV1 with TRBJ1-1; TRBD1 aligns across 8 bases. This CDR3 is built from 15 residues. J was trimmed by 1 base and V by 2 bases; bases with no gene match: 3. Germline V gene sequence: CDR1 NSQYPW, CDR2 LRSPGD (reference sequence). The DNA read from the CDR3 is TGCACCTGCAGTGCAACAGGACAGGGGAACACA. This translates into CTCSATGQGNT. The whole CDR3 is CTCSATGQGNTEVFF.

This clone has only a few counts. Gene labels here are mouse ones. The sequence runs out 4 residues before the end of the CDR3; the remainder is reconstructed from the germline J gene. The same CDR3 arises from other DNA sequences in this sample as well. J is TRBJ2-1 and V is TRBV13-1; 8 nucleotides agree with TRBD2. The CDR3 has 15 residues. The V and J ends lost 2 bases and 1 base, in that order; junction bases with no gene match: 2. Looked up from germline, CDR1 is NSHNY and CDR2 is SYGAGN. The CDR3 is CASSEGTGNYAEQFF. The DNA read from the CDR3 is TGTGCCAGCAGTGAAGGGACTGGCAACTATGCT.

On this clone itself: Genes and germline come from the mouse. Read sequence stops 4 residues before the CDR3 end, and the germline J gene provides the missing end. The V call is TRBV14, the J call TRBJ2-1; 14 bases agree with TRBD2. Per the germline V gene, CDR1 is SGHDT and CDR2 is FRDEAV. This CDR3 contains 15 residues. V lost 7 bases and J lost 3; bases outside the gene matches: 3. CDR3 sequence reads: CASGTGGALYAEQFF. The sequenced CDR3 bases are TGTGCCAGCGGGACTGGGGGGGCGCTCTATGCT.

Comments on this clone: Gene names are the mouse ones. The read finishes 4 residues shy of the CDR3 end, and the germline J gene is used to complete it. The chain combines TRBV5 with TRBJ2-1; TRBD2 agrees at 8 bases. J gave up 1 base and V 1 base, and 3 bases lay outside the gene matches. The CDR3 covers 16 residues. Germline CDR1 LGHNA, CDR2 YNLKQL (reference sequence). The CDR3 loop reads CASSQVRGGNYAEQFF. The sequenced part of the CDR3 DNA is TGTGCCAGCAGCCAAGTCCGGGGGGGCAACTATGCT.

In its sample, this clone was seen a few times. Germline and genes here are mouse. With the read ending 4 residues before the CDR3 end, the germline J gene is used to fill in that end. This chain uses TRBV13-2 with TRBJ2-3; 10 bases line up with TRBD2. The CDR3 has 16 residues. Germline CDR1 reads NNHNN; CDR2 reads SYGAGS (reference sequence). CDR3 sequence reads: CASGDGGLGIGETLYF. Incomplete CDR3 DNA: TGTGCCAGCGGTGATGGGGGACTGGGGATTGGAGAA.

This clone was seen only a few times. Gene names and germline refer to mouse. The CDR3 extends 4 residues past the end of the read, so its final part is completed from the germline J gene. The identical CDR3 is also encoded by other nucleotide sequences in the sample. The chain combines TRBV13-1 with TRBJ1-2; TRBD1 matches at 7 bases. Germline V gene data show CDR1 as NSHNY and CDR2 as SYGAGN. This CDR3 has 14 residues. J lost 1 base, V lost 1 base, and 1 base had no gene match. This CDR3 is CASSDRQGNSDYTF. Partial CDR3 DNA: TGTGCCAGCAGTGATCGACAGGGAAACTCC.

A note on this clone: Gene names and germline refer to mouse. The CDR3 extends 4 residues past the end of the read, so its final part is completed from the germline J gene. Other DNA variants within this sample encode the same CDR3. The V gene is TRBV1, the J gene TRBJ2-3, with a tentative D call TRBD1 (7 bases). The V and J ends lost 0 bases and 3 bases respectively, with 10 bases between them. The V gene's germline CDR1 is NSQYPW and CDR2 LRSPGD (reference sequence). The CDR3 has 15 residues. CDR3 bases read: TGCACCTGCAGTGCAGATCAGGGGGGAGCAGAA. This gives the protein CTCSADQGGAE. The full-length CDR3 reads as CTCSADQGGAETLYF.

For this clone: Germline and genes: mouse. The read terminates 4 residues ahead of where the CDR3 ends, so the germline J gene completes it. This chain joins TRBV13-1 and TRBJ2-3; TRBD2 matches 8 bases. The germline V gene has CDR1 NSHNY and CDR2 SYGAGN. Trimming cost V 3 bases and J 1 base; bases outside gene matches: 4. The CDR3 is 15 residues long. The covered CDR3 bases are TGTGCCAGCAGTGCGACTGGGGTTCGTGCAGAA. This encodes CASSATGVRAE. The complete CDR3 protein is CASSATGVRAETLYF.

Comment on this clone: Mouse gene names apply. The CDR3 is cut off 4 residues early in the read; its end comes from the germline J gene. V usage is TRBV14 and J usage is TRBJ2-1; a weak D match, TRBD1 (5 bases). V dropped 4 bases and J dropped 0 bases, with 11 bases sitting between them. CDR1 SGHDT and CDR2 FRDEAV come from the germline V gene. The CDR3 covers 15 residues. The sequenced part of the CDR3 DNA is TGTGCCAGCAGTCCCCCAGGGAATAACTATGCT. It encodes CASSPPGNNYA. The CDR3 in its entirety is CASSPPGNNYAEQFF. Combining the CDR3 with reference TRBV14 and TRBJ2-1 gives the whole variable domain EAGVTQSPRYAVLQEGQAVSFWCDPISGHDTLYWYQQPRDQGPQLLVYFRDEAVIDNSQLPSDRFSAVRPKGTNSTLKIQSAKQGDTATYLCASSPPGNNYAEQFFGPGTRLTVL.

For this clone: The gene names here belong to mouse. The sequence runs out 4 residues before the end of the CDR3; the remainder is reconstructed from the germline J gene. The rearrangement links TRBV1 to TRBJ1-1; 8 nucleotides agree with TRBD1. Germline V gene sequence: CDR1 NSQYPW, CDR2 LRSPGD (reference sequence). The V and J ends lost 1 base and 4 bases, in that order; junction bases with no gene match: 5. CDR3 length equals 15 residues. CDR3 protein: CTCSAGQGFSTEVFF. The DNA read from the CDR3 is TGCACCTGCAGTGCAGGACAGGGGTTCAGCACA.

This clone has only a few counts. Mouse germline and gene names are used. Read data end 4 residues before the CDR3 end; the end is taken from the germline J gene. Other DNA sequences in the same sample also yield this CDR3. This chain links TRBV19 with TRBJ2-5; tentatively, D is TRBD2 (5 bases). Germline assignment: CDR1 FNHDT and CDR2 SITEND (reference sequence). This CDR3 is 13 amino acids long. V dropped 5 bases and J dropped 0 bases, with 7 bases sitting between them. The CDR3 is CASRTVNQDTQYF. CDR3 DNA, as far as it was read: TGTGCCAGCAGGACTGTTAACCAAGAC.

A remark on this clone: Each gene name is a mouse one. The read ends 4 residues shy of where the CDR3 ends; the end is completed using the germline J gene. The chain joins TRBV13-2 to TRBJ2-2; 8 nucleotides align to TRBD1. In germline, CDR1 is NNHNN, CDR2 SYGAGS (reference sequence). The V and J ends lost 1 base and 6 bases, in that order; junction bases with no gene match: 11. The CDR3 runs to 17 residues. This CDR3 is CASGDPTSGGAPGQLYF. The CDR3 DNA, read in part, is TGTGCCAGCGGTGATCCCACTTCAGGGGGCGCACCCGGG.

Regarding this clone: Germline and genes here are mouse. The read terminates 4 residues before the CDR3 end, so the remaining end is supplied by the germline J gene. This sequence joins TRBV1 and TRBJ2-1; D is possibly TRBD1 (6 bases). This CDR3 region has 16 residues. Germline lookup yields CDR1 NSQYPW and CDR2 LRSPGD (reference sequence). V gave up 2 bases and J gave up 0 bases, with 11 bases separating them. CDR3 DNA (partial): TGCACCTGCAGTGCACAGGGGAGGATTAACTATGCT. Encoded protein: CTCSAQGRINYA. The full CDR3 protein is CTCSAQGRINYAEQFF.